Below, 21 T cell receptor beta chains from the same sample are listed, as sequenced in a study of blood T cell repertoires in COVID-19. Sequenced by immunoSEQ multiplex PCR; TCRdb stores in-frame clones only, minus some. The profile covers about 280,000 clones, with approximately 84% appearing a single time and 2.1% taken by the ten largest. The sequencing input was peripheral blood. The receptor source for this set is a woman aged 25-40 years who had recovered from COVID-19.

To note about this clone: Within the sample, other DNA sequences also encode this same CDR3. The DNA for the CDR3 is TGTGCCAGTACCAGCGACTATGGCTACACCTTC. This codes for CASTSDYGYTF. The chain uses TRBV19 and TRBJ1-2; D uncertain. Germline CDR1 LNHDA, CDR2 SQIVND (reference sequence). The length of the CDR3 is 11 residues. Trimming left V 7 bases short and J 3 bases short, with 6 bases between.

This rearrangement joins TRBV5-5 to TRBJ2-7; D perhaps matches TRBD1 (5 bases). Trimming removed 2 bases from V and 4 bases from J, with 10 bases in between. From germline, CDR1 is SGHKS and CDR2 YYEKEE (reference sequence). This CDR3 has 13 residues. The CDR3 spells CASSFVPGYEQYF. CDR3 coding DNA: TGTGCCAGCAGCTTTGTTCCAGGGTACGAGCAGTACTTC.

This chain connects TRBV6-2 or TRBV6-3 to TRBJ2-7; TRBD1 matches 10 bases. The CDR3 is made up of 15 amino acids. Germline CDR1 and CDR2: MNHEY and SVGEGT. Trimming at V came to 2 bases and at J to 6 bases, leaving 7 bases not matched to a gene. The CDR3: CASSYRDRGFSEQYF. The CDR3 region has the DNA TGTGCCAGCAGTTACCGGGACAGGGGTTTCTCCGAGCAGTACTTC.

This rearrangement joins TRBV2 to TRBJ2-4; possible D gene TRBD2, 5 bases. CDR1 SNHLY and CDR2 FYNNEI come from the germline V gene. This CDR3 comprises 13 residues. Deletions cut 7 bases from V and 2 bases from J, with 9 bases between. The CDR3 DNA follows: TGTGCCAGCAACGGGGATCCCAAAAACATTCAGTACTTC. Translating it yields CASNGDPKNIQYF. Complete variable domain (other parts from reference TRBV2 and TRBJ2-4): EPEVTQTPSHQVTQMGQEVILRCVPISNHLYFYWYRQILGQKVEFLVSFYNNEISEKSEIFDDQFSVERPDGSNFTLKIRSTKLEDSAMYFCASNGDPKNIQYFGAGTRLSVL.

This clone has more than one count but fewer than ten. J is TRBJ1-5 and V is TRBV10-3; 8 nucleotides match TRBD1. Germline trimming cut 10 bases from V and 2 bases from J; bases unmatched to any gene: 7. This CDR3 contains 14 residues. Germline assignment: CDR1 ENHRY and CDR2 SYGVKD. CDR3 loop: CASQGARGNQPQHF. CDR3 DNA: TGTGCCAGCCAGGGGGCCCGAGGCAATCAGCCCCAGCATTTT.

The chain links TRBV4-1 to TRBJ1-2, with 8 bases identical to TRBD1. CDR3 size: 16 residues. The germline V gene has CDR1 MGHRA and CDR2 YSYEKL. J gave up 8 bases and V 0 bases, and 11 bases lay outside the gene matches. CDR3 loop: CASSQDTGGNFYGYTF. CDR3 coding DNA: TGCGCCAGCAGCCAAGATACAGGGGGTAATTTTTACGGCTACACCTTC.

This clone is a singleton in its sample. CDR3 sequence (DNA): TGTGCCAGCAGCGTAGATGGCGGAGGGGATACGCAGTATTTT. Translated, it gives CASSVDGGGDTQYF. J is TRBJ2-3 and V is TRBV9; TRBD2 might be the D (6 bases). From germline, CDR1 is SGDLS and CDR2 YYNGEE. Trimming stripped 0 bases from V and 6 bases from J, with 11 bases between. This CDR3 is built from 14 residues. The variable domain in full, completed from reference TRBV9 and TRBJ2-3, reads DSGVTQTPKHLITATGQRVTLRCSPRSGDLSVYWYQQSLDQGLQFLIQYYNGEERAKGNILERFSAQQFPDLHSELNLSSLELGDSALYFCASSVDGGGDTQYFGPGTRLTVL.

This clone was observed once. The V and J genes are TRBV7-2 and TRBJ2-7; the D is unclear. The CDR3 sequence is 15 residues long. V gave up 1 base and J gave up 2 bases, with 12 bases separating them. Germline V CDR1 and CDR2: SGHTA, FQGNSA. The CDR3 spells CASSLENGVTYEQYF. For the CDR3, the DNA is TGTGCCAGCAGCTTAGAGAATGGAGTAACCTACGAGCAGTACTTC.

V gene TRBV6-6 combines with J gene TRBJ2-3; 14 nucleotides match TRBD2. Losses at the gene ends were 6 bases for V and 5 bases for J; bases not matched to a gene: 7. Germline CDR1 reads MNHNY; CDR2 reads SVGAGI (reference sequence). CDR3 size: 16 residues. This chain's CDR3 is CASRKRTSGGRDTQYF. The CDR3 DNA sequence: TGTGCCAGCAGAAAACGGACTAGCGGGGGGCGAGATACGCAGTATTTT.

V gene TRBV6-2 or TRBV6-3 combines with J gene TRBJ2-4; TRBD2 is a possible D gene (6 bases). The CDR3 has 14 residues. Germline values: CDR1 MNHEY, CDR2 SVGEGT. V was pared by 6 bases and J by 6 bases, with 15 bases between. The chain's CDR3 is CASSPAGSGNIQYF. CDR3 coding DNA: TGTGCCAGCAGCCCGGCGGGATCGGGAAACATTCAGTACTTC.

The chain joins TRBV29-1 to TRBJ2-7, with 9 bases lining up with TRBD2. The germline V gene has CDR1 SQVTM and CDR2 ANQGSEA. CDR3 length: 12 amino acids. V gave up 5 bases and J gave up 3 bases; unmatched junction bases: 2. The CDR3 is CSVSSGSYEQYF. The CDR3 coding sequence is TGCAGCGTTAGTAGCGGGAGCTACGAGCAGTACTTC.

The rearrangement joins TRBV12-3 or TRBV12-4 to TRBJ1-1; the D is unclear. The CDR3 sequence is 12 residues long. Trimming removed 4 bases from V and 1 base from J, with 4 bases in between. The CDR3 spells CASSYRNTEAFF. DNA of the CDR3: TGTGCCAGCAGTTACAGGAACACTGAAGCTTTCTTT.

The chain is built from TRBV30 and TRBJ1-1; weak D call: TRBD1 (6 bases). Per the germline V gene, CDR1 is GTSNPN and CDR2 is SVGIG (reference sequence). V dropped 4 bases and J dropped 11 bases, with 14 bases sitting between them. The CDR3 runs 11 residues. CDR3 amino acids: CAWTSEQGAFF. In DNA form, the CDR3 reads TGTGCCTGGACCAGTGAGCAGGGGGCTTTCTTT.

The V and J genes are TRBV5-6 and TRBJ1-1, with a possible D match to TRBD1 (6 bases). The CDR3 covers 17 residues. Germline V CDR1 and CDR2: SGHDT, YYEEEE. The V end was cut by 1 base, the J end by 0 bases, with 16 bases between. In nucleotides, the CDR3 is TGTGCCAGCAGCTTGTTTGTCGGACAGTACATGAACACTGAAGCTTTCTTT. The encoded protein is CASSLFVGQYMNTEAFF.

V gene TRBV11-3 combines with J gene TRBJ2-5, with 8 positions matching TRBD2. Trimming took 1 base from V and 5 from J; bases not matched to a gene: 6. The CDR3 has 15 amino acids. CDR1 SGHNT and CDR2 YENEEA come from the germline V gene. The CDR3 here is CASSLGAGDDETQYF. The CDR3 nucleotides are TGTGCCAGCAGCTTAGGAGCGGGAGACGATGAGACCCAGTACTTC.

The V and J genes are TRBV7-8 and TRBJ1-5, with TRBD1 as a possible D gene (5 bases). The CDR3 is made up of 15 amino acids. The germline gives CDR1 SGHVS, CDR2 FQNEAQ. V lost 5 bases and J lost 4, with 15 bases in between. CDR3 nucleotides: TGTGCCAGCAGCCAAAGAACAGGACGGAATCAGCCCCAGCATTTT. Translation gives CASSQRTGRNQPQHF.

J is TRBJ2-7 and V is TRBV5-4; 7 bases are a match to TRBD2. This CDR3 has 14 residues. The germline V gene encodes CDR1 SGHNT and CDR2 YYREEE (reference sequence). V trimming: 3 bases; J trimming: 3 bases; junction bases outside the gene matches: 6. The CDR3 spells CASSWGGRLYEQYF. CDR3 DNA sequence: TGTGCCAGCAGCTGGGGGGGGAGGCTCTACGAGCAGTACTTC.

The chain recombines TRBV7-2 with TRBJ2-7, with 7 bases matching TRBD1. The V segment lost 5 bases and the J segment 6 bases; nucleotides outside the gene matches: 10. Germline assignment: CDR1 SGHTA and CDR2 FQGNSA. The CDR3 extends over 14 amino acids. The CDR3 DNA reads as TGTGCCAGCAGCGTGGACAGGTCTGGGGGCGAGCAGTACTTC. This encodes CASSVDRSGGEQYF.

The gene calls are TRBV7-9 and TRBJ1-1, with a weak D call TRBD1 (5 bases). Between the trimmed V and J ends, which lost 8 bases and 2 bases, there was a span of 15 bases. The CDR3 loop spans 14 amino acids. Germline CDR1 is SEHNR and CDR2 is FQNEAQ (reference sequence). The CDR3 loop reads CASLPQGTNTEAFF. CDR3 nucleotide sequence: TGTGCCAGCCTCCCCCAGGGTACCAACACTGAAGCTTTCTTT.

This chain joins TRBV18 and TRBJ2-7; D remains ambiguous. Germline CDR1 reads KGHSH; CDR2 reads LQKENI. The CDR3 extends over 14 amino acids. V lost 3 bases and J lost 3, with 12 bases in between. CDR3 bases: TGTGCCAGCTCACCGCGCGGAATGGGCTACGAGCAGTACTTC. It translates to CASSPRGMGYEQYF.

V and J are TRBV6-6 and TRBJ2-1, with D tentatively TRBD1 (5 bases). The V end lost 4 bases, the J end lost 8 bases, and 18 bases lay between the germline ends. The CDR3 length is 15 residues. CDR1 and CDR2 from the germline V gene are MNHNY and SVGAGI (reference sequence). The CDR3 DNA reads TGTGCCAGCAGTTCGATTAGACAGTCGTCCCATGAGCAGTTCTTC. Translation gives CASSSIRQSSHEQFF.